The TCR beta chain under discussion was sequenced for a study of response to subunit inactivated influenza vaccine. Study-wide results and limits: The authors put forward the suggestion that each seasonal influenza vaccination may bring in only a limited number of new T cells.

TCRdb reanalysed the RT-PCR reads using MiXCR and keeps one entry per CDR3 protein. The sample lists about half a million distinct CDR3 sequences, about 25% seen once, with under 2.5% in the top ten. The germline CDR1 and CDR2 sequences are DFQATT and SNEGSKA (reference sequence). Between the trimmed V and J ends, which lost 5 bases and 1 base, there was a span of 15 bases. CDR3 length equals 14 residues. This clonotype turned up a few times. Its antigen is not identified. This material consisted of CD4+ T cells sorted from PBMCs, taken 5 to 6 days after vaccination. The V and J genes are TRBV20-1 and TRBJ2-7; D is perhaps TRBD2 (7 bases). The sequence was collected from a man in his forties or fifties who received an inactivated influenza vaccine. The DNA for the CDR3 is TGCAGTGCTCATCTTCGGGGGGCGTCCTACGAGCAGTACTTC. It specifies CSAHLRGASYEQYF.